This T cell receptor beta chain is drawn from a study of blood T cell repertoires in COVID-19. The data were produced by immunoSEQ multiplex PCR, yet TCRdb's version contains in-frame clones alone and is incomplete. The table records approximately 240,000 clones, roughly 91% of them present only once. Worth noting for this clone: Other nucleotide sequences from this sample produce the same CDR3.

Sample: peripheral blood. The origin of this receptor is a man under 40 with COVID-19, enrolled during active disease.

CDR3 amino acids: CASSSTGDYGYTF. CDR3 in DNA: TGTGCCAGCAGCTCGACAGGGGACTATGGCTACACCTTC. This chain joins TRBV7-9 and TRBJ1-2, with 8 bases aligning to TRBD1. V dropped 4 bases and J dropped 3; count of bases not matched to a gene: 1. Germline CDR1 reads SEHNR; CDR2 reads FQNEAQ (reference sequence). CDR3 length: 13 residues.